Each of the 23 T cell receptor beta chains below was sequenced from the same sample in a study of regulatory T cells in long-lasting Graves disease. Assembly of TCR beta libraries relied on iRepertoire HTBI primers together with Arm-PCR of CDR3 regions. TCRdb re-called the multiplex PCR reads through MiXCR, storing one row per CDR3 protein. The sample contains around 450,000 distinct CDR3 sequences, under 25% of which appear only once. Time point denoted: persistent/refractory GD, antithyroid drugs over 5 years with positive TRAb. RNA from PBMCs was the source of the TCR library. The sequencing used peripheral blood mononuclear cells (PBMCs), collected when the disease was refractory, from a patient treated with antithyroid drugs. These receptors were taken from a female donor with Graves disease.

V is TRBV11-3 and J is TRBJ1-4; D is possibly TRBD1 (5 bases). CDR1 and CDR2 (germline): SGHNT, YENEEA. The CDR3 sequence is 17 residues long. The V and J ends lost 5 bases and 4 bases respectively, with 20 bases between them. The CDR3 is CASSRPRAMVNNEKLFF. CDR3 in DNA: TGTGCCAGCAGCCGACCCAGGGCCATGGTCAATAATGAAAAACTGTTTTTT.

CDR3 sequence: CASSPQGQGANNEQFF. The CDR3 region has the DNA TGTGCCAGCAGTCCCCAAGGACAGGGGGCCAACAATGAGCAGTTCTTC. This chain connects TRBV27 to TRBJ2-1, with TRBD1 matching 11 bases. CDR1 is MNHEY, CDR2 SMNVEV, per germline (reference sequence). The V gene end was trimmed by 5 bases and the J gene end by 5 bases; junction bases not matched to a gene: 8. The CDR3 totals 16 residues.

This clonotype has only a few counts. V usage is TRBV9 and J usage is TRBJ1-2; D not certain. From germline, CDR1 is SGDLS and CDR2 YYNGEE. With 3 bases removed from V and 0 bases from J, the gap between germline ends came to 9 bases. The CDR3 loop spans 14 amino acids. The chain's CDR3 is CASSGGQANYGYTF. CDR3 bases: TGTGCCAGCAGCGGTGGGCAGGCTAACTATGGCTACACCTTC.

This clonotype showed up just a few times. CDR3 loop: CASRIEAGVEQYF. CDR3 bases: TGCGCCAGCAGAATAGAAGCGGGAGTCGAGCAGTACTTC. V usage is TRBV5-1 and J usage is TRBJ2-7; TRBD2 aligns across 8 bases. The CDR3 consists of 13 residues. V dropped 5 bases and J dropped 6; count of bases not matched to a gene: 7. CDR1 is SGHRS and CDR2 is YFSETQ in the germline V gene.

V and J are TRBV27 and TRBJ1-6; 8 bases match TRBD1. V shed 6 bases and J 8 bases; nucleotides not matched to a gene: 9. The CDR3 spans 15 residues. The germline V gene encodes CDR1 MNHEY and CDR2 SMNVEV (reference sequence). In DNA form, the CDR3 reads TGTGCCAGCAGGCCCATTCAGGGGGCCCATTCACCCCTCCACTTT. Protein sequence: CASRPIQGAHSPLHF.

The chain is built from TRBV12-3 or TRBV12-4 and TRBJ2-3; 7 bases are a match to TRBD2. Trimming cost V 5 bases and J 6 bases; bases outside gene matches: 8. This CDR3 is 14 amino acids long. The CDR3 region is CASSLPTSLDTQYF. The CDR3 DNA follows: TGTGCCAGCAGTCTCCCGACTAGCTTGGATACGCAGTATTTT.

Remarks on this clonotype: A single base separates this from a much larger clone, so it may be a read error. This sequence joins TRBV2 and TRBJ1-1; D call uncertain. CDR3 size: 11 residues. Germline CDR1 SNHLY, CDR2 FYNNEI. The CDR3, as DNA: TGTACCAGCAGTGAAGCAGGCGAAGCTTTCTTT. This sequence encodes CTSSEAGEAFF.

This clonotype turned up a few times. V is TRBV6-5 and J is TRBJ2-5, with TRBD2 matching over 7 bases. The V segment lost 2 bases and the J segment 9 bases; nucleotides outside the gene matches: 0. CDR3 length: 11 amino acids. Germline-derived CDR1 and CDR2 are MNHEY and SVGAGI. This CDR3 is CASSYGGAQYF. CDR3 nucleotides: TGTGCCAGCAGTTACGGGGGGGCCCAGTACTTC.

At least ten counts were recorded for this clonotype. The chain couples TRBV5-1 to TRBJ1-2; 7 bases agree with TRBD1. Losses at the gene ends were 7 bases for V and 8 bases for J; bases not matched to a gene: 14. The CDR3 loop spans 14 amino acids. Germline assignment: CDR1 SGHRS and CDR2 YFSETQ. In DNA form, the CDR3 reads TGCGCCAGCCGAATCCCAACAGGGGAAGGCGGCTACACCTTC. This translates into CASRIPTGEGGYTF.

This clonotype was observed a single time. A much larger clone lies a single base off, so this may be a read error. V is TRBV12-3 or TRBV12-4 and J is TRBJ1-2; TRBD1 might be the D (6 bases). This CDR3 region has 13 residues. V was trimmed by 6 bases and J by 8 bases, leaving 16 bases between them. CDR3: CASRTRGGGGYTF. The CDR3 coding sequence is TGTGCCAGCAGGACGAGGGGGGGCGGGGGCTACACCTTC.

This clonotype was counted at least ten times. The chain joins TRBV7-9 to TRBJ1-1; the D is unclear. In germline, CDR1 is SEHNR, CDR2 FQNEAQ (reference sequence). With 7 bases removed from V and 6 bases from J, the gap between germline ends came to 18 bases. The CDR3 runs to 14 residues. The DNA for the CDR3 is TGTGCCAGCACCGCCTTACGGATGGCCGCTGAAGCTTTCTTT. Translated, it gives CASTALRMAAEAFF.

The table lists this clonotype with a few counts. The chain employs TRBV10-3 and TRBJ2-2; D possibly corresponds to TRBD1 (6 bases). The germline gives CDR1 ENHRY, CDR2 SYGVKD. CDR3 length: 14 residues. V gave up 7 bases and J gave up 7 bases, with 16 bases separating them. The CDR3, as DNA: TGTGCCATCAATGGACAGCCCTCGGACGGGGAGCTGTTTTTT. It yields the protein CAINGQPSDGELFF.

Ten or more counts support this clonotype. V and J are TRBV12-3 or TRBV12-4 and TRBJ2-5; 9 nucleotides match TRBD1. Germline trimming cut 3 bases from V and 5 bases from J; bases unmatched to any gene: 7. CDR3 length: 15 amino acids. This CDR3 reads CASSLPGQGGETQYF. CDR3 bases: TGTGCCAGCAGTTTGCCGGGACAGGGAGGGGAGACCCAGTACTTC.

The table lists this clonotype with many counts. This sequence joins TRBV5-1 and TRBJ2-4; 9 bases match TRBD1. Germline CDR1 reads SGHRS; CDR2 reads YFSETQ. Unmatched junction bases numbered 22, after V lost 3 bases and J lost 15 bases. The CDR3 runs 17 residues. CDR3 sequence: CASSSEIVGDRDNLRYF. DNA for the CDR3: TGCGCCAGCAGCTCAGAGATAGTGGGGGACAGGGATAACCTTCGGTACTTC.

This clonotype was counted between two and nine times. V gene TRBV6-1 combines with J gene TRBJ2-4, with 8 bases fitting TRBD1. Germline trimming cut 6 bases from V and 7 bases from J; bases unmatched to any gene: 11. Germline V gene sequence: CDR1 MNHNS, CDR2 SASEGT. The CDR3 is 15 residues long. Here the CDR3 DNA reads TGTGCCAGCAGCCAGGCTGGGGACAGGATTAACATTCAGTACTTC. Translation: CASSQAGDRINIQYF.

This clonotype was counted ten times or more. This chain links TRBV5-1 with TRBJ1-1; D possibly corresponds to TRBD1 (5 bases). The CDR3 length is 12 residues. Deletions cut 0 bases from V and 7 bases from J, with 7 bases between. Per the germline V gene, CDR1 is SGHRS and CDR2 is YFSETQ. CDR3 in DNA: TGCGCCAGCAGCTTGGACCAGGGTGAAGCTTTCTTT. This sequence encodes CASSLDQGEAFF. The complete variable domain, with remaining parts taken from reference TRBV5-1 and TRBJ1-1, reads KAGVTQTPRYLIKTRGQQVTLSCSPISGHRSVSWYQQTPGQGLQFLFEYFSETQRNKGNFPGRFSGRQFSNSRSEMNVSTLELGDSALYLCASSLDQGEAFFGQGTRLTVV.

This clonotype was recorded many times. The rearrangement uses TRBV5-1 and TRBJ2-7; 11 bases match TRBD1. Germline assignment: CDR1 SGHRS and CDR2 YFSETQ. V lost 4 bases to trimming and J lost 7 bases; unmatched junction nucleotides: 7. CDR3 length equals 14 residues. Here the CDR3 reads CASSTLGQGAEQYF. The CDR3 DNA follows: TGCGCCAGCAGCACACTAGGACAGGGGGCGGAGCAGTACTTC.

The CDR3 DNA follows: TGTGCCAGTAGTATGTCGGGACGGAAAAACATTCAGTACTTC. This encodes CASSMSGRKNIQYF. This chain uses TRBV19 with TRBJ2-4; D tentatively reads TRBD1 or TRBD2 (5 bases each). The germline gives CDR1 LNHDA, CDR2 SQIVND (reference sequence). The CDR3 runs 14 residues. Trimming shortened V by 3 bases and J by 4 bases, and 10 bases separated the two germline ends.

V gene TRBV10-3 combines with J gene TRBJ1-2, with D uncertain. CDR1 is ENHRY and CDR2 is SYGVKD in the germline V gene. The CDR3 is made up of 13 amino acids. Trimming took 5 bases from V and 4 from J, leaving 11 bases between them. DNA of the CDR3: TGTGCCATCAGTTTCCAAGACTCCTATGGCTACACCTTC. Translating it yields CAISFQDSYGYTF.

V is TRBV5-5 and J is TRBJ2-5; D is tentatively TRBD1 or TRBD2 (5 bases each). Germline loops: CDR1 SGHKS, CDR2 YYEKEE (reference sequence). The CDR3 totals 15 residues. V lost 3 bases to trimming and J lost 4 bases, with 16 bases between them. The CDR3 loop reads CASSSFRDAGETQYF. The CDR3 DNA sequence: TGTGCCAGCAGCTCATTTCGGGACGCAGGAGAGACCCAGTACTTC. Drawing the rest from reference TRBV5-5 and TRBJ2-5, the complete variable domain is DAGVTQSPTHLIKTRGQQVTLRCSPISGHKSVSWYQQVLGQGPQFIFQYYEKEERGRGNFPDRFSARQFPNYSSELNVNALLLGDSALYLCASSSFRDAGETQYFGPGTRLLVL.

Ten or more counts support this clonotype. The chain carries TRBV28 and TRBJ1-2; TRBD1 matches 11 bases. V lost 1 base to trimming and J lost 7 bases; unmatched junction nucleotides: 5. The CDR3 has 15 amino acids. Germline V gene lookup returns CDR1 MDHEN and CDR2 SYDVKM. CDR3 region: CASSLLTGQGAGYTF. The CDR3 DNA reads TGTGCCAGCAGTTTATTAACCGGACAGGGGGCTGGCTACACCTTC.

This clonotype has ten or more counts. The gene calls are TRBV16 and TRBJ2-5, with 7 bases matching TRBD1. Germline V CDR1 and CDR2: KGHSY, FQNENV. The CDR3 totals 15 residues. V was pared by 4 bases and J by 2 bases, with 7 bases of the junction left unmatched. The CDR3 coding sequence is TGTGCCAGCAGCCTTAATCTGGACAGGCAAGAGACCCAGTACTTC. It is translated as CASSLNLDRQETQYF.

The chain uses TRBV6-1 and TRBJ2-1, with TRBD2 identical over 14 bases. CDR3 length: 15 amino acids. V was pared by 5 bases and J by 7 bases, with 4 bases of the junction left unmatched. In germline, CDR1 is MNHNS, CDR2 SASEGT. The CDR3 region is CASSHRTSGRNEQFF. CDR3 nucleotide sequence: TGTGCCAGCAGTCACAGGACTAGCGGGAGGAATGAGCAGTTCTTC.